This entry is about one T cell receptor beta chain. Its cognate antigen is unknown. This sample was included in a study of shared clonotypes between healthy human individuals. J lost 6 bases, V lost 0 bases, and 4 bases had no gene match. The CDR3 is made up of 14 amino acids. CDR1 and CDR2 (germline): LGHNA, YSLEER. The authors divided CD4+ cells into CD45RA+ naive and CD45RA-negative memory subsets. Per sorted-subset replicate PCR, input was around 220 ng DNA, representing around 29,000 T cell genomes. The repertoire was sequenced with immunoSEQ multiplex PCR; TCRdb's copy has only in-frame clones and lacks some. The data hold roughly 1,500,000 clones, with 98% observed a single time. Findings and caveats of the study: Generation probabilities of non-shared clonotypes were lower (relative to those shared by all four donors).

The V call is TRBV4-3, the J call TRBJ2-7; TRBD1 agrees at 8 bases. The TCR was taken from a man aged 25 to 40 in good health. Material for sequencing was naive CD4+ T cells sorted from blood. Subset noted: CD45RA+ positively selected. CDR3 DNA: TGCGCCAGCAGCCAAGAAGACAGGGGCGTCGAGCAGTACTTC. Its translation: CASSQEDRGVEQYF.